This entry is about one T cell receptor beta chain. The antigen is undetermined. This CDR3 is built from 12 residues. Trimming took off 4 bases at V and 2 bases at J, with 5 bases between the two ends. CDR1 and CDR2 (germline): SNHLY, FYNNEI. Method: immunoSEQ multiplex PCR; TCRdb's copy keeps in-frame clones and lacks some. The table has about 97,000 clones, 75% to 90% seen once. This specimen belongs to a study of T cell responses to AZD1222 COVID-19 vaccine. On the study more broadly: Pooling covered second doses at about 4 or about 12 weeks. Study-wide findings and caveats: Clonal diversity was possibly underestimated, and white British individuals and females predominated among donors. Spike-specific TCR breadth and depth went up after people got two AZD1222 doses.

The specimen was peripheral blood, collected on day 0 of AZD1222 vaccination. The chain has TRBV2 and TRBJ1-2; D is unresolved. This clonotype originated in an adult in good health. This CDR3 is CASSADNYGYTF. The CDR3 DNA reads TGTGCCAGCAGTGCGGACAACTATGGCTACACCTTC.